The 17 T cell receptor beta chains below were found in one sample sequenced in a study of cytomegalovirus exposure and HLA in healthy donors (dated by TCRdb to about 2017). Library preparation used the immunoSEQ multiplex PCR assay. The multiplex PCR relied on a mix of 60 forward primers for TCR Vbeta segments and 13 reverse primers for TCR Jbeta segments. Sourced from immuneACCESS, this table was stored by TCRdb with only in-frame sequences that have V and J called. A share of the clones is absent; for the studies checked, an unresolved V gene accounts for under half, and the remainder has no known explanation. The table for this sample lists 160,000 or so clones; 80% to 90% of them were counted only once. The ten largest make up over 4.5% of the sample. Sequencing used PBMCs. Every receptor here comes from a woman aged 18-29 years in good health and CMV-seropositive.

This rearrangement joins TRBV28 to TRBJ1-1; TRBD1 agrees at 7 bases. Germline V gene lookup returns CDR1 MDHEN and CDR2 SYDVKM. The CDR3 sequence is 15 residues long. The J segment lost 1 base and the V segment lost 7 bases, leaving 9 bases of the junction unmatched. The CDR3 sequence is CASIGGGAWNTEAFF. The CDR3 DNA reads TGTGCCAGCATTGGAGGGGGCGCTTGGAACACTGAAGCTTTCTTT.

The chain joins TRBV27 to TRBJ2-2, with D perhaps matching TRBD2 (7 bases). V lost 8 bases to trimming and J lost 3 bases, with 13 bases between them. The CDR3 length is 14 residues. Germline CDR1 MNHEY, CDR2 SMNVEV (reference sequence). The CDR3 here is CASGGGPYTGELFF. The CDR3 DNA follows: TGTGCCAGCGGGGGGGGCCCCTACACCGGGGAGCTGTTTTTT.

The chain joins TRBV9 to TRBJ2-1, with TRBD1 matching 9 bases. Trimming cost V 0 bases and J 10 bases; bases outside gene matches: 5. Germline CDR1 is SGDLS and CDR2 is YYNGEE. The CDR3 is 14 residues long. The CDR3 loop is CASSVGGTGREQFF. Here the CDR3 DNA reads TGTGCCAGCAGCGTAGGGGGGACAGGGCGGGAGCAGTTCTTC.

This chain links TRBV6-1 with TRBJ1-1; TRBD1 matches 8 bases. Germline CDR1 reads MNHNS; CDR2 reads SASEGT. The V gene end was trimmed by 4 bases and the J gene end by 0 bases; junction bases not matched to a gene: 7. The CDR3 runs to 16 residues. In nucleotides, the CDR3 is TGTGCCAGCAGTGCCCGGACAGGGACGATGAACACTGAAGCTTTCTTT. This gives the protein CASSARTGTMNTEAFF.

The CDR3 region is CASSHKQGPDYSNQPQHF. As DNA, the CDR3 is TGTGCCAGCTCACATAAACAGGGTCCTGATTATAGCAATCAGCCCCAGCATTTT. The chain combines TRBV18 with TRBJ1-5; a weak D match, TRBD1 (6 bases). From germline, CDR1 is KGHSH and CDR2 LQKENI. This CDR3 region has 18 residues. Deletions cut 4 bases from V and 0 bases from J, with 19 bases between.

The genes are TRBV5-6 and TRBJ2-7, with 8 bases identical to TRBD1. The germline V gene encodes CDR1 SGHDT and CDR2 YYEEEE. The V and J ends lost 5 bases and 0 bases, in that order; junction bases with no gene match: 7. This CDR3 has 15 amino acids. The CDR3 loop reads CASREGQAYSYEQYF. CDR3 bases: TGTGCCAGCAGGGAGGGACAGGCATACTCCTACGAGCAGTACTTC.

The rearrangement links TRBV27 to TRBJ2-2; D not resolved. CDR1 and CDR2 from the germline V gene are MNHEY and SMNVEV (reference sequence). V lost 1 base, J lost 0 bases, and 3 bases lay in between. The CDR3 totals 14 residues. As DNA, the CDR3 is TGTGCCAGCAGTTTATTTACGAACACCGGGGAGCTGTTTTTT. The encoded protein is CASSLFTNTGELFF.

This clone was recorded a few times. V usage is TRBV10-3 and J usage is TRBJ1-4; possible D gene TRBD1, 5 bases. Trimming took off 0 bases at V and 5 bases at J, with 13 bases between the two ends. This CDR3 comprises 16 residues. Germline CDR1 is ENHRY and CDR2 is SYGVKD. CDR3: CAISESVRAGNEKLFF. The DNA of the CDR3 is TGTGCCATCAGTGAGTCGGTCAGGGCAGGGAATGAAAAACTGTTTTTT.

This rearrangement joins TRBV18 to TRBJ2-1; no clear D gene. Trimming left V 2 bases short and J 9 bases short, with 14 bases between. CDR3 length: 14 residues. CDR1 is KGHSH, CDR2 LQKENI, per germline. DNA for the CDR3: TGTGCCAGCTCACCAATCTCCCCTACCGCTGAGCAGTTCTTC. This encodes CASSPISPTAEQFF.

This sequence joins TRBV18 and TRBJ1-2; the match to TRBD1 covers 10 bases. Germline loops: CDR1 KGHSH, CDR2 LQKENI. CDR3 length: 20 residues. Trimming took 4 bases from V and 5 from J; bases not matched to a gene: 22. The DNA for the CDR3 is TGTGCCAGCTCACGACAGGGGGCGCGAGAATCTGGAAGAGGCTTTTATGGCTACACCTTC. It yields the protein CASSRQGARESGRGFYGYTF.

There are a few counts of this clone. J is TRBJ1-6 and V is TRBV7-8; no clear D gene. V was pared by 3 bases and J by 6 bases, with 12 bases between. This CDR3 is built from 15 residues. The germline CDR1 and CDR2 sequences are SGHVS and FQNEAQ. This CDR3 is CASSFTRSGNSPLHF. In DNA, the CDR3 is TGTGCCAGCAGCTTTACACGGAGCGGTAATTCACCCCTCCACTTT.

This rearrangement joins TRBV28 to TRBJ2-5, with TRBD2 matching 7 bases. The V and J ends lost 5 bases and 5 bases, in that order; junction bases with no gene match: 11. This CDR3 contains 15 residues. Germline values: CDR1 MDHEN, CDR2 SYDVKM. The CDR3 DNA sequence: TGTGCCAGCAGTACCTGGGGGGGAGTGGGGGAGACCCAGTACTTC. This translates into CASSTWGGVGETQYF.

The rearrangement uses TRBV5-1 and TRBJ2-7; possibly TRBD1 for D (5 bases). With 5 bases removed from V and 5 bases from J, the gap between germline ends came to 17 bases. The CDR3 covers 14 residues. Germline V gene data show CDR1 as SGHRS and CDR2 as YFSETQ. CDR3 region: CASSWGRGRDEQYF. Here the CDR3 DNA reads TGCGCCAGCAGTTGGGGTAGGGGAAGGGACGAGCAGTACTTC.

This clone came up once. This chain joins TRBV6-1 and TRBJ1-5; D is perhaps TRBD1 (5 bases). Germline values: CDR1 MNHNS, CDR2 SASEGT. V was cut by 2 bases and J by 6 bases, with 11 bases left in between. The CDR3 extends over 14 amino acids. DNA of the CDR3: TGTGCCAGCAGTGAATTGGGGCTGGCTCAGCCCCAGCATTTT. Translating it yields CASSELGLAQPQHF.

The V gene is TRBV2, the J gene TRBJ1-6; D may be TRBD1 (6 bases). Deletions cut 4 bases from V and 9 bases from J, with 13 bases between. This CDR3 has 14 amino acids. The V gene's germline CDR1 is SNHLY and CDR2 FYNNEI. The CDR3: CASSVVRGSSPLHF. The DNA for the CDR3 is TGTGCCAGCAGTGTCGTAAGGGGGAGTTCACCCCTCCACTTT.

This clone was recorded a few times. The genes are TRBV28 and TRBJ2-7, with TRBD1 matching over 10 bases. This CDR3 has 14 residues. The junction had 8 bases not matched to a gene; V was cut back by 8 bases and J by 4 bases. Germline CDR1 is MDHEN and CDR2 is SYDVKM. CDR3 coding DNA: TGTGCCAGCTCCGGACAGGGGGTGGTTTACGAGCAGTACTTC. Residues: CASSGQGVVYEQYF. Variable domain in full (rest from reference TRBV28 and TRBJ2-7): DVKVTQSSRYLVKRTGEKVFLECVQDMDHENMFWYRQDPGLGLRLIYFSYDVKMKEKGDIPEGYSVSREKKERFSLILESASTNQTSMYLCASSGQGVVYEQYFGPGTRLTVT.

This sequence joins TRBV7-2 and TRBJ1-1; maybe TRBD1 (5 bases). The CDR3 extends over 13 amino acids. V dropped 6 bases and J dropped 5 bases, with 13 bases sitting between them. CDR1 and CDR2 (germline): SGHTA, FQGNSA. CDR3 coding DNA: TGTGCCAGCAGTGTCGGTAGGGGAACTGAAGCTTTCTTT. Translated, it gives CASSVGRGTEAFF.